The rows below give T cell receptor beta chains drawn from one sample of a study of identical twins. TCRdb re-called the 5' RACE reads through MiXCR, storing one row per CDR3 protein. Of roughly 470,000 distinct CDR3 sequences in the sample, roughly an eighth were seen once. The sample was also reused in another study, on yellow fever vaccine responses in identical twins.

Input material: CD4+ T cells sorted from blood. Receptors originate from a woman younger than 35 in good health. Both conserved end residues are part of each CDR3. The D gene is left open where the match is weak. Only part of the rows carry a size: once, few, many, or a class if the clone is expanded.

v_gene,j_gene,d_gene,abundance,CDR3nt,CDR3aa
TRBV15,TRBJ1-4,NA,NA,TGTGCCACCAGCGGGATCTCAGGGTCTAATGAAAAACTGTTTTTT,CATSGISGSNEKLFF
TRBV3-1,TRBJ2-1,NA,NA,TGTGCCAGCAGCCAAGATAGGCAGCACAATGAGCAGTTCTTC,CASSQDRQHNEQFF
TRBV13,TRBJ2-7,TRBD1,many,TGTGCCAGCAGCCGGGACAGGGTTCTGAGCGAGCAGTACTTC,CASSRDRVLSEQYF
TRBV10-3,TRBJ1-5,TRBD1,few,TGTGCCATCAGTGGACAGGGGGCGGATCAGCCCCAGCATTTT,CAISGQGADQPQHF
TRBV15,TRBJ2-5,NA,NA,TGTGCCACCAGCAATCAGGCTGCGGAGACCCAGTACTTC,CATSNQAAETQYF
TRBV12-3/TRBV12-4,TRBJ2-4,TRBD1,NA,TGTGCCAGCAGCTACGACAGGGGGGCCAAAAACATTCAGTACTTC,CASSYDRGAKNIQYF
TRBV3-1,TRBJ2-7,TRBD1,many,TGTGCCAGCAGCCGAGGACAGGGATACAACGAGCAGTACTTC,CASSRGQGYNEQYF
TRBV7-9,TRBJ2-5,TRBD1,few,TGTGCCAGCAGCTTGGGACAGGGTGACCAAGAGACCCAGTACTTC,CASSLGQGDQETQYF
TRBV20-1,TRBJ2-7,TRBD2,NA,TGCAGTGCTCCAGCGGGAGGGCTCTACGAGCAGTACTTC,CSAPAGGLYEQYF
TRBV20-1,TRBJ2-1,NA,NA,TGCAGTGCTAGCGGGAGAAGCGGGCCCAATGAGCAGTTCTTC,CSASGRSGPNEQFF
TRBV29-1,TRBJ2-2,NA,few,TGCAGCGTTGATGCGGGTAACACCGGGGAGCTGTTTTTT,CSVDAGNTGELFF
TRBV5-6,TRBJ2-6,NA,few,TGTGCCAGTCTAACACTCTCTGGGGCCAACGTCCTGACTTTC,CASLTLSGANVLTF
TRBV7-9,TRBJ1-4,TRBD1,few,TGTGCCAGCAGCTTAGACGGACAGGGAGAAAAACTGTTTTTT,CASSLDGQGEKLFF
TRBV7-2,TRBJ2-7,TRBD2,NA,TGTGCCAGCAGCCCTCGACTAGCGGGTTACGAGCAGTACTTC,CASSPRLAGYEQYF
TRBV20-1,TRBJ2-4,TRBD1,few,TGCAGTGCTAGGTACTTTACAGGGGGCTCCGGAAACATTCAGTACTTC,CSARYFTGGSGNIQYF
TRBV5-1,TRBJ1-1,NA,many,TGCGCCAGCAGCACCCAAAGCGCCTTGAACACTGAAGCTTTCTTT,CASSTQSALNTEAFF
TRBV5-1,TRBJ2-3,NA,few,TGCGCCAGCAGCGGCACGGGGTTACTAGCAGATACGCAGTATTTT,CASSGTGLLADTQYF
TRBV4-2,TRBJ2-3,TRBD2,NA,TGTGCCAGCCCGTGTTTGAAAGCGGGGGGAACAGATACGCAGTATTTT,CASPCLKAGGTDTQYF
TRBV25-1,TRBJ2-3,NA,many,TGTGCCAGCAGTTGGGGAGATACGCAGTATTTT,CASSWGDTQYF
TRBV28,TRBJ2-3,TRBD2,NA,TGTGCCAGCACCTCCTCGGGAGGCCACACAGATACGCAGTATTTT,CASTSSGGHTDTQYF
TRBV2,TRBJ2-5,NA,few,TGTGCCAGCAGTGGGACAGCACAAGAGACCCAGTACTTC,CASSGTAQETQYF
TRBV7-2,TRBJ2-1,NA,NA,TGTGCCAGCAGCCCCGCCGGTATTCACAATGAGCAGTTCTTC,CASSPAGIHNEQFF
TRBV3-1,TRBJ2-5,NA,few,TGTGCCAGCAGCTTTGGGGGTGTATCAGAGCCCCAGTACTTC,CASSFGGVSEPQYF
TRBV23-1,TRBJ2-7,TRBD2,NA,TGCGCCAGCAGTTCCCCGGGACTAAAGACCTACGAGCAGTACTTC,CASSSPGLKTYEQYF
TRBV20-1,TRBJ1-3,NA,many,TGCAGTGCCGAACACGGGGGATCTGGAAACACCATATATTTT,CSAEHGGSGNTIYF
TRBV20-1,TRBJ1-1,NA,few,TGCAGTGCTAGAGTGTCGGGTATGAACACTGAAGCTTTCTTT,CSARVSGMNTEAFF
TRBV2,TRBJ2-7,TRBD1,few,TGTGCCAGCAGTGTTTGGACAGGTAACGAGCAGTACTTC,CASSVWTGNEQYF
TRBV7-6,TRBJ2-3,TRBD2,few,TGTGCCAGCACGGCCGGGACTAGTGTCGCAGATACGCAGTATTTT,CASTAGTSVADTQYF
TRBV6-1,TRBJ2-2,NA,few,TGTGCCAGCAGCTGGAAGGGAGGCGGGGAGCTGTTTTTT,CASSWKGGGELFF
TRBV5-1,TRBJ2-2,NA,few,TGCGCCAGCAGCTTGGGTATGAACACCGGGGAGCTGTTTTTT,CASSLGMNTGELFF
TRBV10-2,TRBJ2-3,NA,few,TGCGCCAGCAGTGGAGGGACCACAGATACGCAGTATTTT,CASSGGTTDTQYF
TRBV29-1,TRBJ2-1,NA,once,TGCAGCTCCAGAGCTAGGCCCCATGAGCAGTTCTTC,CSSRARPHEQFF
TRBV5-6,TRBJ2-2,TRBD2,few,TGTGCCAGCAGCCCGACTAGCGGGTCGATCTTAGCAGGGGAGCTGTTTTTT,CASSPTSGSILAGELFF
TRBV10-3,TRBJ1-6,TRBD1,NA,TGTGCCATCAGTGAGTCGGGACAGCGTAATGGTTCACCCCTCCACTTT,CAISESGQRNGSPLHF
TRBV7-9,TRBJ2-1,NA,NA,TGTGCCAGCAACCCTGGGGACTCTCGTGGTGAGCAGTTCTTC,CASNPGDSRGEQFF
TRBV6-2/TRBV6-3,TRBJ2-2,TRBD1,many,TGTGCCAGCAGGCGGACAGGTGGCACCGGGGAGCTGTTTTTT,CASRRTGGTGELFF
TRBV5-1,TRBJ2-3,NA,few,TGCGCCAGCAGCTTTGGGCGGGTGACTGGCACAGATACGCAGTATTTT,CASSFGRVTGTDTQYF
TRBV4-1,TRBJ2-3,TRBD1,few,TGCGCCAGCAGCCTGACAGGGATTGCAGATACGCAGTATTTT,CASSLTGIADTQYF
TRBV5-1,TRBJ2-5,TRBD2,many,TGCGCCAGCAGCGCGGGACTAGCAGAGGATCTGGGGGAGACCCAGTACTTC,CASSAGLAEDLGETQYF
TRBV5-5,TRBJ2-5,NA,few,TGTGCCAGCAGCCAAGATGGGACATCAGTACAAGAGACCCAGTACTTC,CASSQDGTSVQETQYF
TRBV7-6,TRBJ2-7,NA,few,TGTGCCAGCAGCTCAAGGGACGGATACGAGCAGTACTTC,CASSSRDGYEQYF
TRBV29-1,TRBJ2-5,NA,many,TGCAGCGTTCTGGGAGAACTAAATACCCAGTACTTC,CSVLGELNTQYF
TRBV3-1,TRBJ2-5,NA,NA,TGTGCCAGCAGCCAAGACTGGGGGAAAGAGACCCAGTACTTC,CASSQDWGKETQYF
TRBV3-1,TRBJ2-1,TRBD2,NA,TGTGCCAGCAGCCCGACTAGCGGGAGGAAGCTACGCAATGAGCAGTTCTTC,CASSPTSGRKLRNEQFF
TRBV20-1,TRBJ1-1,TRBD1,few,TGCAGTGCTAGAAGGGGACAGCTGAACACTGAAGCTTTCTTT,CSARRGQLNTEAFF
TRBV4-2,TRBJ2-1,NA,few,TGTGCCAGCAGCCAAGATCGTCTCCCCGACAATGAGCAGTTCTTC,CASSQDRLPDNEQFF
TRBV29-1,TRBJ2-5,NA,few,TGCAGCGCCTCCGGGGGCCCCAAAGAGACCCAGTACTTC,CSASGGPKETQYF
TRBV20-1,TRBJ1-2,NA,NA,TGCAGTGAGGGGGACGGCTACACCTTC,CSEGDGYTF
TRBV7-9,TRBJ2-1,TRBD2,few,TGTGCCAGCACCCCGGGGGGAGAACTGAAGGGACTAGTGAAGTTCTTC,CASTPGGELKGLVKFF
TRBV6-4,TRBJ1-5,NA,few,TGTGCCAGCAGCATAGAGGGGGGTCAGCCCCAGCATTTT,CASSIEGGQPQHF
TRBV6-2/TRBV6-3,TRBJ2-1,TRBD2,few,TGTGCCAGCATCCCGAGGCGGCTAGCGGTGGGGGGTGAGCAGTTCTTC,CASIPRRLAVGGEQFF
TRBV7-9,TRBJ2-5,TRBD1,NA,TGTGCCAGCAGCTCGAGGGGGACAGGGGGAGAGACCCAGTACTTC,CASSSRGTGGETQYF
TRBV20-1,TRBJ1-5,NA,NA,TGCAGTGCTATTTCAGGGAATCAGCCCCAGCATTTT,CSAISGNQPQHF
TRBV7-8,TRBJ1-2,NA,NA,TGTGCCAGCAGCTTACTCAGGCGAGGCCCCTATGGCTACACCTTC,CASSLLRRGPYGYTF
TRBV5-1,TRBJ2-2,NA,many,TGCGCCAGCAGCTGGGACACCGGGGAGCTGTTTTTT,CASSWDTGELFF
TRBV7-8,TRBJ2-7,NA,few,TGTGCCAGCAGCTTAGCGGAGGCAGTCCGCCCTTACGAGCAGTACTTC,CASSLAEAVRPYEQYF
TRBV21-1,TRBJ2-3,NA,NA,TGTGCCAGCAGCAAACCCGGGGGAAGGAGGACAGATACGCAGTATTTT,CASSKPGGRRTDTQYF